The 24 T cell receptor beta chains below all came from one sample that was sequenced in a study of T cell responses to AZD1222 COVID-19 vaccine. The data were produced by immunoSEQ multiplex PCR, yet TCRdb's version contains in-frame clones alone and is incomplete. In the table there are 150,000 to 200,000 clones, 85% to 95% of which are singletons. Sequencing used peripheral blood, obtained on day 0 of AZD1222 vaccination. These receptors originate from an adult in good health.

The rearrangement joins TRBV5-8 to TRBJ2-7; maybe TRBD2 (6 bases). Trimming removed 2 bases from V and 5 bases from J, with 29 bases in between. Per the germline V gene, CDR1 is SGHTS and CDR2 is YDEGEE. The CDR3 is 19 residues long. CDR3 in amino acids: CASSFSYRVEGSTLDEQYF. Here the CDR3 DNA reads TGTGCCAGCAGCTTCTCTTACCGGGTGGAGGGAAGCACTCTCGACGAGCAGTACTTC.

A single count supports this clone. The V call is TRBV7-2, the J call TRBJ1-1; possibly TRBD1 for D (5 bases). CDR3 length: 14 residues. Germline V gene lookup returns CDR1 SGHTA and CDR2 FQGNSA. With 3 bases removed from V and 3 bases from J, the gap between germline ends came to 11 bases. The DNA for the CDR3 is TGTGCCAGCAGCTTTCAAGGAGGGGACACTGAAGCTTTCTTT. Translation gives CASSFQGGDTEAFF.

The chain recombines TRBV12-3 or TRBV12-4 with TRBJ1-2; D not certain. The CDR3 runs 11 residues. The V gene lost 5 bases and the J gene lost 9 bases, with 10 bases spanning the gap. Here the CDR3 DNA reads TGTGCCAGCAGTCAACTGGGGAGCTACACCTTC. It translates to CASSQLGSYTF.

The genes are TRBV18 and TRBJ1-1; D uncertain. The CDR3 has 15 amino acids. Germline V gene data show CDR1 as KGHSH and CDR2 as LQKENI. V gave up 6 bases and J gave up 5 bases, with 19 bases separating them. The CDR3 loop reads CASSVTLERRTEAFF. DNA for the CDR3: TGTGCCAGCTCCGTAACTCTCGAGCGGAGGACTGAAGCTTTCTTT.

The chain couples TRBV2 to TRBJ2-1, with no clear D. Trimming cost V 8 bases and J 10 bases, with 9 bases left between them. The germline CDR1 and CDR2 sequences are SNHLY and FYNNEI. The CDR3 is 10 amino acids. The CDR3 sequence is CASGPREQFF. CDR3 bases: TGTGCCAGCGGACCCAGAGAGCAGTTCTTC. The full variable domain, rest sourced from reference TRBV2 and TRBJ2-1, is EPEVTQTPSHQVTQMGQEVILRCVPISNHLYFYWYRQILGQKVEFLVSFYNNEISEKSEIFDDQFSVERPDGSNFTLKIRSTKLEDSAMYFCASGPREQFFGPGTRLTVL.

The chain uses TRBV11-2 and TRBJ1-5; no definite D call. V was trimmed by 3 bases and J by 5 bases, leaving 14 bases between them. CDR3 length: 15 amino acids. Germline CDR1 is SGHAT and CDR2 is FQNNGV. CDR3 amino acids: CASSLTSRIDQPQHF. DNA of the CDR3: TGTGCCAGCAGCTTGACCAGTCGTATCGATCAGCCCCAGCATTTT. Based on the CDR3 plus reference TRBV11-2 and TRBJ1-5, the full variable domain is EAGVAQSPRYKIIEKRQSVAFWCNPISGHATLYWYQQILGQGPKLLIQFQNNGVVDDSQLPKDRFSAERLKGVDSTLKIQPAKLEDSAVYLCASSLTSRIDQPQHFGDGTRLSIL.

The chain is built from TRBV12-3 or TRBV12-4 and TRBJ1-1; D gene uncertain. The CDR3 is 11 residues long. Deletions cut 1 base from V and 10 bases from J, with 7 bases between. The CDR3 coding sequence is TGTGCCAGCAGTTTAGTTGTAGGAGCTTTCTTT. Amino acids: CASSLVVGAFF.

DNA of the CDR3: TGTGCCAGCACCTCACTGACAGGGAACACTGAAGCTTTCTTT. Amino acid sequence: CASTSLTGNTEAFF. The chain is built from TRBV2 and TRBJ1-1, with a tentative D call TRBD1 (6 bases). The CDR3 sequence is 14 residues long. Germline V gene sequence: CDR1 SNHLY, CDR2 FYNNEI. V was trimmed by 7 bases and J by 1 base, leaving 13 bases between them.

The chain combines TRBV5-1 with TRBJ2-7; D perhaps matches TRBD2 (6 bases). Germline V lookup: CDR1 SGHRS, CDR2 YFSETQ. The CDR3 has 15 residues. The V gene lost 3 bases and the J gene lost 4 bases, with 17 bases spanning the gap. The CDR3 here is CASSSASGTVYEQYF. In DNA form, the CDR3 reads TGCGCCAGCAGCTCGGCCTCCGGGACTGTGTACGAGCAGTACTTC.

The rearrangement joins TRBV7-9 to TRBJ1-2; 8 bases fit TRBD1. V shed 5 bases, J shed 7 bases, and the junction held 15 bases outside the gene matches. CDR1 and CDR2 (germline): SEHNR, FQNEAQ (reference sequence). CDR3 length: 16 residues. In DNA form, the CDR3 reads TGTGCCAGCAGCCCTAGCGGAGGCAGGGGGCGGAGTGGCTACACCTTC. Translated: CASSPSGGRGRSGYTF.

The chain is built from TRBV9 and TRBJ2-1; 13 bases are a match to TRBD2. The CDR3 is made up of 15 amino acids. V gave up 4 bases and J gave up 6 bases; unmatched junction bases: 4. Germline V gene lookup returns CDR1 SGDLS and CDR2 YYNGEE. The CDR3 spells CASSFRTSGGNEQFF. The CDR3 region has the DNA TGTGCCAGCAGCTTCCGGACTAGCGGGGGCAATGAGCAGTTCTTC. Full variable domain (missing parts from reference TRBV9 and TRBJ2-1): DSGVTQTPKHLITATGQRVTLRCSPRSGDLSVYWYQQSLDQGLQFLIQYYNGEERAKGNILERFSAQQFPDLHSELNLSSLELGDSALYFCASSFRTSGGNEQFFGPGTRLTVL.

This clone showed up just once. This chain uses TRBV7-2 with TRBJ1-1; perhaps TRBD1 as D (5 bases). The CDR3 is 17 residues long. Germline CDR1 SGHTA, CDR2 FQGNSA. Trimming pared 0 bases from V and 0 bases from J, leaving 14 bases between. The CDR3 sequence: CASSLAYLDSLNTEAFF. The CDR3 DNA is TGTGCCAGCAGCTTAGCTTACCTCGACAGCCTGAACACTGAAGCTTTCTTT.

The V gene is TRBV10-2, the J gene TRBJ2-2; tentative D call: TRBD1 (6 bases). The V and J ends lost 4 bases and 7 bases respectively, with 10 bases between them. Germline V gene data show CDR1 as WSHSY and CDR2 as SAAADI. The CDR3 is 13 amino acids. CDR3 coding DNA: TGCGCCAGCAGTGGACAGGCGATCGGGGAGCTGTTTTTT. It specifies CASSGQAIGELFF.

The CDR3: CASSAWGGMNSGNTIYF. CDR3 nucleotide sequence: TGTGCCAGCAGCGCATGGGGAGGGATGAACTCTGGAAACACCATATATTTT. V is TRBV9 and J is TRBJ1-3; D not resolved. CDR1 is SGDLS, CDR2 YYNGEE, per germline. V was cut by 3 bases and J by 0 bases, with 16 bases left in between. The CDR3 sequence is 17 residues long.

This clone is a singleton in its sample. The rearrangement joins TRBV7-9 to TRBJ1-5; D is ambiguous. Trimming left V 5 bases short and J 4 bases short, with 6 bases between. The CDR3 runs 12 residues. The germline gives CDR1 SEHNR, CDR2 FQNEAQ (reference sequence). CDR3 sequence: CASSVLNQPQHF. For the CDR3, the DNA is TGTGCCAGCAGCGTCCTAAATCAGCCCCAGCATTTT.

This clone was seen a single time. The rearrangement joins TRBV6-2 or TRBV6-3 to TRBJ1-3, with D unclear. This CDR3 has 15 residues. Per germline, CDR1 MNHEY and CDR2 SVGEGT. The V and J ends lost 5 bases and 4 bases respectively, with 15 bases between them. In DNA form, the CDR3 reads TGTGCCAGCAGTCAAAGCCCGGGAGTAGGAAACACCATATATTTT. It yields the protein CASSQSPGVGNTIYF.

The J gene is TRBJ1-2, the V gene TRBV7-9, with a tentative D call TRBD1 (6 bases). Trimming took off 6 bases at V and 4 bases at J, with 18 bases between the two ends. The length of the CDR3 is 15 residues. Germline V gene data show CDR1 as SEHNR and CDR2 as FQNEAQ (reference sequence). The CDR3 DNA is TGTGCCAGCAGTTTAAGTCGGGGGCAGGGCTATGGCTACACCTTC. It encodes CASSLSRGQGYGYTF.

The rearrangement uses TRBV3-1 (or the pseudogene TRBV3-2) and TRBJ2-2; perhaps TRBD1 as D (6 bases). This CDR3 is built from 15 residues. V was clipped by 4 bases and J by 5 bases, with 14 bases between them. Germline lookup yields CDR1 LGHDT and CDR2 YNNKEL (reference sequence). CDR3 amino acids: CASSRSSGATGELFF. The CDR3 nucleotides read TGTGCCAGCAGCCGTAGTTCAGGGGCGACCGGGGAGCTGTTTTTT.

The chain is built from TRBV3-1 (or the pseudogene TRBV3-2) and TRBJ1-4, with 7 bases lining up with TRBD1. The germline V gene encodes CDR1 LGHDT and CDR2 YNNKEL (reference sequence). The CDR3 is 14 amino acids. J gave up 5 bases and V 4 bases, and 4 bases lay outside the gene matches. For the CDR3, the DNA is TGTGCCAGCAGCCTACAGGGGACGAATGAAAAACTGTTTTTT. Translation gives CASSLQGTNEKLFF.

The chain uses TRBV6-5 and TRBJ2-1, with unresolved D. The V end lost 2 bases, the J end lost 8 bases, and 10 bases lay between the germline ends. The CDR3 totals 13 residues. CDR1 and CDR2 (germline): MNHEY, SVGAGI. The CDR3, as DNA: TGTGCCAGCAGTTACAGGGCTGGATATGAGCAGTTCTTC. Its translation: CASSYRAGYEQFF.

The V call is TRBV2, the J call TRBJ2-3, with TRBD2 matching 11 bases. The CDR3 runs 19 residues. Trimming at V came to 2 bases and at J to 1 base, leaving 11 bases not matched to a gene. Per the germline V gene, CDR1 is SNHLY and CDR2 is FYNNEI. CDR3 nucleotides: TGTGCCAGCAGTGAATGGCTTGCTAGCGGGGGGTTAGGCACAGATACGCAGTATTTT. This translates into CASSEWLASGGLGTDTQYF.

The chain carries TRBV28 and TRBJ1-4, with D unresolved. The germline V gene encodes CDR1 MDHEN and CDR2 SYDVKM. V was trimmed by 3 bases and J by 5 bases, leaving 4 bases between them. This CDR3 spans 12 amino acids. The chain's CDR3 is CASSFRNEKLFF. CDR3 nucleotides: TGTGCCAGCAGTTTTCGGAATGAAAAACTGTTTTTT.

CDR3 sequence reads: CASSSGLYNEQFF. For the CDR3, the DNA is TGTGCCAGTAGCTCGGGACTCTACAATGAGCAGTTCTTC. The chain recombines TRBV6-6 with TRBJ2-1, with a possible D match to TRBD2 (6 bases). V was shortened by 9 bases and J by 3 bases, with 12 bases between the two germline ends. CDR3 length: 13 amino acids. From germline, CDR1 is MNHNY and CDR2 SVGAGI (reference sequence).

The J gene is TRBJ1-4, the V gene TRBV12-3 or TRBV12-4, with D possibly being TRBD1 (6 bases). Between the trimmed V and J ends, which lost 5 bases and 8 bases, there was a span of 9 bases. CDR3 length: 12 residues. The CDR3 bases are TGTGCCAGCAGTCCAGGGGAGGAAAAACTGTTTTTT. Protein sequence: CASSPGEEKLFF.